In its sample, the clone carrying this TCR beta chain is medium-sized (0.01 to 0.1%). The data belong to a study of cytomegalovirus exposure and HLA in healthy donors. The CDR3 consists of 13 residues. Germline CDR1 reads SGHNT; CDR2 reads YYREEE (reference sequence). The germline V and J ends were trimmed by 7 bases and 3 bases, with 13 bases remaining between them. Primers: 60 Vbeta forward and 13 Jbeta reverse. Sequencing used immunoSEQ multiplex PCR; TCRdb keeps in-frame clones, though not all of them. The sample records about 73,000 clones, 75% being singletons. The origin of this receptor is a man in his 70s in good health and CMV-seronegative. The chain couples TRBV5-4 to TRBJ1-1; no definite D call. Sequencing used PBMCs. This chain's CDR3 is CASEGSTYTEAFF. CDR3 coding DNA: TGTGCCAGCGAGGGTTCCACGTACACTGAAGCTTTCTTT.